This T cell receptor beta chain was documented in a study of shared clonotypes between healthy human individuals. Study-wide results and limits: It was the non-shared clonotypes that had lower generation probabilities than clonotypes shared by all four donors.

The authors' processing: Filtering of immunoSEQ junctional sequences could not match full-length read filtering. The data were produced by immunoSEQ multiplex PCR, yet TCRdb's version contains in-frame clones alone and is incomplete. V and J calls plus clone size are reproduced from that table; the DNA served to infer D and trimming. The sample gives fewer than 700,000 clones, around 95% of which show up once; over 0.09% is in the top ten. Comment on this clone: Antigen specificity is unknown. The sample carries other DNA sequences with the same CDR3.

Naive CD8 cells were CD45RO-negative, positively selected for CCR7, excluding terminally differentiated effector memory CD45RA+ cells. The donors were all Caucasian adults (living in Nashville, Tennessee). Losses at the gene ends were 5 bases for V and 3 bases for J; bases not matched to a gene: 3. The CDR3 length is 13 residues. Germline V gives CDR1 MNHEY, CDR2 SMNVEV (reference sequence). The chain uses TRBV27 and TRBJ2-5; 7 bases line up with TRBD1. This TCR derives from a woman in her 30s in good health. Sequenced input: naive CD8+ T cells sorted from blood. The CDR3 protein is CASSLDREETQYF. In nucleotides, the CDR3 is TGTGCCAGCAGTCTAGACAGGGAAGAGACCCAGTACTTC.